The 5 T cell receptor beta chains below come from one sample, sequenced in a study of identical twins. One entry per CDR3 protein, called by TCRdb with MiXCR from the 5' RACE reads. Here the sample spans a few hundred thousand distinct CDR3 sequences, approximately 9.1% being singletons. Sequenced material: naive T cells sorted from blood. The source of these receptors is a woman between 45 and 65 years old in good health.

The rearrangement joins TRBV6-5 to TRBJ2-3; TRBD1 aligns across 7 bases. V shed 5 bases, J shed 1 base, and the junction held 6 bases outside the gene matches. CDR3 length: 15 amino acids. Germline V gene lookup returns CDR1 MNHEY and CDR2 SVGAGI. The chain's CDR3 is CASSRTGTGTDTQYF. CDR3 DNA: TGTGCCAGCAGTCGTACCGGGACAGGCACAGATACGCAGTATTTT.

This clonotype was counted at least ten times. The chain couples TRBV29-1 to TRBJ2-1; D call uncertain. The CDR3 sequence is 11 residues long. The ends were cut back, 4 bases at V and 6 bases at J, with 7 bases in the middle. CDR1 and CDR2 from the germline V gene are SQVTM and ANQGSEA. The CDR3 protein is CSVGLGNEQFF. In DNA, the CDR3 is TGCAGCGTTGGATTGGGCAATGAGCAGTTCTTC.

This clonotype was found many times. The genes are TRBV5-1 and TRBJ2-2, with TRBD1 matching 8 bases. The CDR3 covers 14 residues. The junction had 3 bases not matched to a gene; V was cut back by 2 bases and J by 6 bases. CDR1 and CDR2 (germline): SGHRS, YFSETQ. Here the CDR3 reads CASSFQGAAGELFF. The CDR3 DNA sequence: TGCGCCAGCAGCTTCCAGGGGGCGGCCGGGGAGCTGTTTTTT. Variable domain in full (rest from reference TRBV5-1 and TRBJ2-2): KAGVTQTPRYLIKTRGQQVTLSCSPISGHRSVSWYQQTPGQGLQFLFEYFSETQRNKGNFPGRFSGRQFSNSRSEMNVSTLELGDSALYLCASSFQGAAGELFFGEGSRLTVL.

The chain carries TRBV20-1 and TRBJ1-5; D is unresolved. With 0 bases removed from V and 2 bases from J, the gap between germline ends came to 5 bases. Per the germline V gene, CDR1 is DFQATT and CDR2 is SNEGSKA (reference sequence). The CDR3 runs to 13 residues. The CDR3: CSAREMGNQPQHF. In DNA, the CDR3 is TGCAGTGCTAGAGAGATGGGCAATCAGCCCCAGCATTTT.

The sample holds a few counts of this clonotype. CDR3 coding DNA: TGCGCCAGCAGCCGGCAGGGTGGAGGGACCCAGTACTTC. This codes for CASSRQGGGTQYF. The genes are TRBV4-1 and TRBJ2-5, with D perhaps being TRBD1 or TRBD2 (5 bases each). V was trimmed by 4 bases and J by 7 bases, leaving 13 bases between them. CDR1 MGHRA and CDR2 YSYEKL come from the germline V gene. The CDR3 is 13 residues long.